This T cell receptor beta chain was recorded in a study of human T cells and chemical hapten exposure. Study as a whole: Across samples, TCR yields varied, mostly owing to small differences in pooled library volumes.

The time point here: healthy volunteer bleed at 6 weeks. From whole blood left unfractionated, total RNA was extracted. Study outcomes and limitations: TCRs at high frequency, those above 1 in 1000, did not change with DPC sensitization.

Unique molecular identifiers were attached to individual cDNA molecules within the library. Authors' data handling: Per sample, the median was around 100,000 TCRs, with values from roughly 23,000 to 700,000. Each CDR3 protein gets one entry after TCRdb re-called the RACE reads with MiXCR. The V and J calls were determined by TCRdb, not by the authors. The sample lists fewer than 100,000 distinct CDR3 sequences, 8.5% to 10% seen once, with less than 2% in the top ten. CDR1 SSHAT and CDR2 FNYEAQ come from the germline V gene (reference sequence). This CDR3 comprises 15 residues. Comments on this clonotype: Antigen: not known. An end of the junction differs from the germline gene, which may be a read error.

The sequence came from a female donor in good health. Some clones in this sample may be carry-over from other donors' samples. This chain connects TRBV7-7 to TRBJ2-2, with unresolved D. Specimen: whole blood. As DNA, the CDR3 is TGTGCTAGCAGCTTACATCCCGCGAACACCGGGGAGCTGTTTTTT. Translated: CASSLHPANTGELFF.